This TCR beta chain was recovered during a study of blood T cell repertoires in COVID-19. Study-level information: Sources were T cells, B-cell-depleted T cells, or PBMCs; the material itself was cDNA or gDNA.

Participant ages covered roughly 18 to 89 years across 25 or so US areas. Resolution of symptoms, clearance, or two negative PCRs was present in recovered Cohort 3 donors. In the study's own analysis: Nucleated cell counts were estimated from reference gene primer amplification. TCRdb's copy holds only in-frame clones and misses some; the assay was immunoSEQ multiplex PCR. V, J and clone size are taken as reported in that table, and D and trimming were inferred from the DNA itself. The sample shows over 150,000 clones, roughly 85% of them seen only once. This receptor was taken from a woman under 30 who had recovered from COVID-19. The specimen sequenced was PBMCs or T cells enriched from blood (not recorded which).

CDR3 DNA sequence: TGTGCCAGCAGGTTCCGGGGGGAGCAGTACGAGCAGTACTTC. Translated, it gives CASRFRGEQYEQYF. V gene TRBV27 combines with J gene TRBJ2-7; 7 bases align to TRBD2. In germline, CDR1 is MNHEY, CDR2 SMNVEV (reference sequence). This CDR3 has 14 amino acids. Trimming took 6 bases from V and 4 from J; bases not matched to a gene: 9.